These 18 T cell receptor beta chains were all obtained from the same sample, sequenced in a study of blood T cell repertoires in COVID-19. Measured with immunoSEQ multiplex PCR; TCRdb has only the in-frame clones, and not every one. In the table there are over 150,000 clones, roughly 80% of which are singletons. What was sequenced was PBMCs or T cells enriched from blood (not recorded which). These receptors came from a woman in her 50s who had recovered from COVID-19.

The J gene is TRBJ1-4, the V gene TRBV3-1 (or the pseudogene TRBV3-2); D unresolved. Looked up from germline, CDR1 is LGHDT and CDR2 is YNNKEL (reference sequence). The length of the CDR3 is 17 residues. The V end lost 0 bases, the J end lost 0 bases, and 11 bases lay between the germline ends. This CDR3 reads CASSQESRIATNEKLFF. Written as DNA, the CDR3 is TGTGCCAGCAGCCAAGAATCCAGGATAGCAACTAATGAAAAACTGTTTTTT.

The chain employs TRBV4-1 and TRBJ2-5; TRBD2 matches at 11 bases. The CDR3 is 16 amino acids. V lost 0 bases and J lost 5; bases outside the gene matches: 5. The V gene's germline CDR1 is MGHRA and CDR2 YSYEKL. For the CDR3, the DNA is TGCGCCAGCAGCCAAGAACTAGCGGGAGTGGGGGAGACCCAGTACTTC. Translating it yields CASSQELAGVGETQYF.

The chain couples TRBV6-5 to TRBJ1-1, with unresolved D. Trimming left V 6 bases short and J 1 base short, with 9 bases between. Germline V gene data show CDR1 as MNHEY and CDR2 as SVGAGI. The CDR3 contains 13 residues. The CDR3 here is CASSKSGNTEAFF. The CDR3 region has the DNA TGTGCCAGCAGCAAGTCGGGGAACACTGAAGCTTTCTTT.

The CDR3 DNA sequence: TGTGCCATCAGTGGCGGGCTAGCGGGTCGTGGGTCCTACGAGCAGTACTTC. This translates into CAISGGLAGRGSYEQYF. The chain carries TRBV10-3 and TRBJ2-7; 8 bases fit TRBD2. CDR3 length: 17 residues. Germline V gene sequence: CDR1 ENHRY, CDR2 SYGVKD. The V segment lost 4 bases and the J segment 1 base; nucleotides outside the gene matches: 12.

The CDR3 nucleotides read TGCGCCAGCAGCCGAGAAAGGAGGACCGGGGAGCTGTTTTTT. Translation gives CASSRERRTGELFF. The chain recombines TRBV4-3 with TRBJ2-2; the D gene is possibly TRBD2 (5 bases). With 4 bases removed from V and 5 bases from J, the gap between germline ends came to 11 bases. Germline V gene sequence: CDR1 LGHNA, CDR2 YSLEER. The CDR3 has 14 residues.

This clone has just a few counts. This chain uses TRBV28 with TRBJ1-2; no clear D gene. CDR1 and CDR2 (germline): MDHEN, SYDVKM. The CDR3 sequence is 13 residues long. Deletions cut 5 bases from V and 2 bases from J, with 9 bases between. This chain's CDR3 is CASSPRGNYGYTF. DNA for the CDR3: TGTGCCAGCAGTCCCCGCGGGAACTATGGCTACACCTTC.

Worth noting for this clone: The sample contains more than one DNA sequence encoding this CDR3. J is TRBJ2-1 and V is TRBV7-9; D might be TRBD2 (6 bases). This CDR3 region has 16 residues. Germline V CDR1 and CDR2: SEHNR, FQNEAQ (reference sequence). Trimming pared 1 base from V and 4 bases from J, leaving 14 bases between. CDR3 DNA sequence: TGTGCCAGCAGCTTAGGGCTTAGCGGAAATTACAATGAGCAGTTCTTC. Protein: CASSLGLSGNYNEQFF.

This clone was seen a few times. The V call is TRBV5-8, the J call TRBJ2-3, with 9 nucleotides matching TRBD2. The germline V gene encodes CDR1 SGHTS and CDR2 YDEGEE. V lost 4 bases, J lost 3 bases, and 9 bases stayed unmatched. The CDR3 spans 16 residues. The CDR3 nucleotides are TGTGCCAGCAGCCAGTCTGGGACTAGCACAACAGATACGCAGTATTTT. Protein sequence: CASSQSGTSTTDTQYF.

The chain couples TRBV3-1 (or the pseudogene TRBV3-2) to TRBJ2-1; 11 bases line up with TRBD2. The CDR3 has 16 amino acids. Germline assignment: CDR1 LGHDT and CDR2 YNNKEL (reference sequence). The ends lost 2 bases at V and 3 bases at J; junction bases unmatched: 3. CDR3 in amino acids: CASSQRGLADYNEQFF. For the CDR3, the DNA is TGTGCCAGCAGCCAAAGGGGACTAGCGGACTACAATGAGCAGTTCTTC.

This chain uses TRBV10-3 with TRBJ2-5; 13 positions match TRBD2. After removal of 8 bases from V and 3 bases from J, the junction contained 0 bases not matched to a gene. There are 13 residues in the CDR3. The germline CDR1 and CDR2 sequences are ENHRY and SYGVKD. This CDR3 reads CAIGLAGEETQYF. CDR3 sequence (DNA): TGTGCCATCGGACTAGCGGGAGAAGAGACCCAGTACTTC.

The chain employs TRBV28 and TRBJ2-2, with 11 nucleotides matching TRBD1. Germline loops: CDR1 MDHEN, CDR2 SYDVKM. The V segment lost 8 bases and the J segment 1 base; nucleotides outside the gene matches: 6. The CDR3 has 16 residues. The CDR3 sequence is CASAVGTGGNTGELFF. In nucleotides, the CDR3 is TGTGCCAGCGCGGTCGGGACAGGGGGGAACACCGGGGAGCTGTTTTTT. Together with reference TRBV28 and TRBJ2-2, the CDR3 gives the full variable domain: DVKVTQSSRYLVKRTGEKVFLECVQDMDHENMFWYRQDPGLGLRLIYFSYDVKMKEKGDIPEGYSVSREKKERFSLILESASTNQTSMYLCASAVGTGGNTGELFFGEGSRLTVL.

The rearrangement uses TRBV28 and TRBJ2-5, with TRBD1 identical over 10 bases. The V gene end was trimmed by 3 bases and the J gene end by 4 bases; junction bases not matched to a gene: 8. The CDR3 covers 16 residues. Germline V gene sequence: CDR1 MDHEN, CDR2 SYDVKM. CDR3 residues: CASSFLGQGVGETQYF. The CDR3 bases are TGTGCCAGCAGTTTCCTCGGACAGGGGGTAGGAGAGACCCAGTACTTC.

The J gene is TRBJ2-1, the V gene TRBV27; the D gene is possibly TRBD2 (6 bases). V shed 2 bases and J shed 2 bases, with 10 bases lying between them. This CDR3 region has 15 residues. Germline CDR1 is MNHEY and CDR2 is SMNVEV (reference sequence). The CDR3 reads CASSLLGGPYNEQFF. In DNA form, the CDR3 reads TGTGCCAGCAGTTTACTTGGAGGGCCCTACAATGAGCAGTTCTTC.

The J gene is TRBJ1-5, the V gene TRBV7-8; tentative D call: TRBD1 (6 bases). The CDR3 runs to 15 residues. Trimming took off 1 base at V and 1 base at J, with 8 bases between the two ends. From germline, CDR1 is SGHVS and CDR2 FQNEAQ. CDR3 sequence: CASSLGGQSNQPQHF. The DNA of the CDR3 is TGTGCCAGCAGCTTAGGTGGACAGAGCAATCAGCCCCAGCATTTT.

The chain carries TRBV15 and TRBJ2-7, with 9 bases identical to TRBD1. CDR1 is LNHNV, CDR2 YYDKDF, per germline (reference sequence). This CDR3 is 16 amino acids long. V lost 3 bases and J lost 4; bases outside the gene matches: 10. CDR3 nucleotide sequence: TGTGCCACCAGCAGGAGGGGGGACAGGGCGTTATACGAGCAGTACTTC. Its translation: CATSRRGDRALYEQYF. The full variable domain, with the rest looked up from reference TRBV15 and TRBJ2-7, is DAMVIQNPRYQVTQFGKPVTLSCSQTLNHNVMYWYQQKSSQAPKLLFHYYDKDFNNEADTPDNFQSRRPNTSFCFLDIRSPGLGDTAMYLCATSRRGDRALYEQYFGPGTRLTVT.

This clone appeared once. CDR3 loop: CSVRGTSLSEAFF. The DNA for the CDR3 is TGCAGCGTGCGGGGGACATCCTTATCTGAAGCTTTCTTT. This chain joins TRBV29-1 and TRBJ1-1; perhaps TRBD1 as D (6 bases). The ends were cut back, 6 bases at V and 6 bases at J, with 17 bases in the middle. The germline V gene encodes CDR1 SQVTM and CDR2 ANQGSEA. This CDR3 region has 13 residues.

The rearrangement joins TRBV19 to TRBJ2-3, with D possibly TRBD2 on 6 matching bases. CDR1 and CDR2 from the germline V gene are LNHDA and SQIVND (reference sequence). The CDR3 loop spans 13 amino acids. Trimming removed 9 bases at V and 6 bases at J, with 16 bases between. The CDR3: CASGAGYGDTQYF. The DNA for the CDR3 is TGTGCCAGCGGTGCGGGATATGGGGATACGCAGTATTTT.

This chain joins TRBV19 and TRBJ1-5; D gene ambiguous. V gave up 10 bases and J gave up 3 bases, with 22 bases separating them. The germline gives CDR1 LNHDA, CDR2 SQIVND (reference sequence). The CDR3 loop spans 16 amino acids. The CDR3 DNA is TGTGCCAAACAAGCGAGGGCAGGCGGCCCCAATCAGCCCCAGCATTTT. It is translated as CAKQARAGGPNQPQHF.